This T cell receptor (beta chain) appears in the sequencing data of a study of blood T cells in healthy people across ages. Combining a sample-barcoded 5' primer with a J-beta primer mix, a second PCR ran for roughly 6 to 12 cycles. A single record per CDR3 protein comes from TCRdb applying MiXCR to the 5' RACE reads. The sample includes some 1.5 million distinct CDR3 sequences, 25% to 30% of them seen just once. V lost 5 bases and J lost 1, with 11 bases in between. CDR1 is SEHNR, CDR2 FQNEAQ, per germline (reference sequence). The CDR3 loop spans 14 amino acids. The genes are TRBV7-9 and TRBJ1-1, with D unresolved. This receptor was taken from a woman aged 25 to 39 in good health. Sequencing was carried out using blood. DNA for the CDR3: TGTGCCAGCAGCGGTCAAACGGGGAACACTGAAGCTTTCTTT. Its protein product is CASSGQTGNTEAFF.